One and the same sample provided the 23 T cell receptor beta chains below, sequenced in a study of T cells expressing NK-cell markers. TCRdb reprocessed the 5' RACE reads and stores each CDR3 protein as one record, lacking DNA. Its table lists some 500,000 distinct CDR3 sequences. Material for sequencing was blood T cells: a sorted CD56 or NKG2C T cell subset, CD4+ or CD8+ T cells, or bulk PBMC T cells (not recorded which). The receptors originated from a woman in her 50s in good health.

The CDR3 loop is CASSLVTGADQPQHF. The chain combines TRBV6-1 with TRBJ1-5; no DNA is available, so the TRBD1 call from TCRdb remains unchecked. Per the germline V gene, CDR1 is MNHNS and CDR2 is SASEGT. This CDR3 is 15 amino acids long.

The CDR3 loop reads CATSRDIGVVVEQYF. The genes are TRBV15 and TRBJ2-7; TCRdb's D call, TRBD2, is unchecked because there is no DNA. Germline V CDR1 and CDR2: LNHNV, YYDKDF (reference sequence). The CDR3 spans 15 residues.

The CDR3 loop is CASSQSTGTGTLQETQYF. This chain uses TRBV3-1 with TRBJ2-5; the D call from TCRdb, TRBD1, cannot be confirmed without DNA. Per germline, CDR1 LGHDT and CDR2 YNNKEL (reference sequence). This CDR3 spans 18 amino acids.

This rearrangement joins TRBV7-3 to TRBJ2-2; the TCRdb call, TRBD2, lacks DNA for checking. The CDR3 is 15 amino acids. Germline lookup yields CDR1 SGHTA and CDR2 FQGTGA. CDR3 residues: CASTPGGSGAGELFF.

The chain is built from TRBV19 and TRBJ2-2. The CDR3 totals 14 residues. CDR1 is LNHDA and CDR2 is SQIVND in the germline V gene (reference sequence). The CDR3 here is CASTYRGEGGELFF.

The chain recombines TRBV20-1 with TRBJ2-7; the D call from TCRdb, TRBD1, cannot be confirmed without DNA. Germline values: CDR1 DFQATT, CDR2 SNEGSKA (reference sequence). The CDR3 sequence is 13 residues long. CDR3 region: CSARVAPFYEQYF.

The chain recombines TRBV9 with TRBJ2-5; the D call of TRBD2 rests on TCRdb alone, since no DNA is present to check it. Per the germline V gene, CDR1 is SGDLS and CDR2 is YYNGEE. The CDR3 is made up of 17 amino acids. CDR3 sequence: CASSVWGLGLDGETQYF.

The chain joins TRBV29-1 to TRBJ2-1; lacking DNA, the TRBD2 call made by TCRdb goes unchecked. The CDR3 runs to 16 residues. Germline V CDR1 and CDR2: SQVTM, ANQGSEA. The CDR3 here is CSVEGPLAGAYNEQFF.

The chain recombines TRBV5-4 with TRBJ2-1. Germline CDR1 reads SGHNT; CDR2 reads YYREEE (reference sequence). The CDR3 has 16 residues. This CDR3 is CASSLDETFSYNEQFF.

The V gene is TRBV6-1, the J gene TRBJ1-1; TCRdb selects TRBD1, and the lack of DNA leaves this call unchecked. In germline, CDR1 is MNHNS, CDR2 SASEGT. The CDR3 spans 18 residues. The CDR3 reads CASRVDIGKAGSNTEAFF.

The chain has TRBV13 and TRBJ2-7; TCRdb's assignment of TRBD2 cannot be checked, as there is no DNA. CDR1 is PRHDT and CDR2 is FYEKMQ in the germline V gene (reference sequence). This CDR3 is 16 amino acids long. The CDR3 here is CASSKSGRAGSYEQYF.

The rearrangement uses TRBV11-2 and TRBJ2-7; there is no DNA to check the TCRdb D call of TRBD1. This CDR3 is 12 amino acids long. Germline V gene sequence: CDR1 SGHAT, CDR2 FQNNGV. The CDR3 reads CASGTGGGEQYF.

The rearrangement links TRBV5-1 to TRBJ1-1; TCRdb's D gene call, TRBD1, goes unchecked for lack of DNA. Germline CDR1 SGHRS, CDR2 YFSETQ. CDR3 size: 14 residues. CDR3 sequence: CASSITGANTEAFF.

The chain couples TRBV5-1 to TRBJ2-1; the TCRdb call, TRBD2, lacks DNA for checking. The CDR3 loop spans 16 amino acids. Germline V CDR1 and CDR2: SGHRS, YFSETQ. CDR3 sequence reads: CASRPPGSGSYNEQFF.

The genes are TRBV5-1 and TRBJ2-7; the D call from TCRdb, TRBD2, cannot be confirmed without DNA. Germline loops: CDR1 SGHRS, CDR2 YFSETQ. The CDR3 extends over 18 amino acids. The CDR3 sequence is CASSLALIAGGLSYEQYF.

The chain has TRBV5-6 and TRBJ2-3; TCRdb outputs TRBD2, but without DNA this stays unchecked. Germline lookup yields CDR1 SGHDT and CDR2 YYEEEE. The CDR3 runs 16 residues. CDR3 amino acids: CASSFLAGGDTDTQYF.

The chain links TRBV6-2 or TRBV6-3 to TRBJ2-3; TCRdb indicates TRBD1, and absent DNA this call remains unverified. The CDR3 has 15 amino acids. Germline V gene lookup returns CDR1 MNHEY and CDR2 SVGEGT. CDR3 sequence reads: CASSLLSGSTDTQYF.

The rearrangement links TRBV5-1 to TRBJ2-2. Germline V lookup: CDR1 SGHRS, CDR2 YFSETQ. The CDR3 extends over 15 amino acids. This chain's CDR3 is CASSSGRLSAGELFF.

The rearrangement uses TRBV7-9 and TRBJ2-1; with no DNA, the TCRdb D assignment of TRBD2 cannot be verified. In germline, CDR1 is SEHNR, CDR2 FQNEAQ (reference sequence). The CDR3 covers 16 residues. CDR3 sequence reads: CASSSSGARSYNEQFF.

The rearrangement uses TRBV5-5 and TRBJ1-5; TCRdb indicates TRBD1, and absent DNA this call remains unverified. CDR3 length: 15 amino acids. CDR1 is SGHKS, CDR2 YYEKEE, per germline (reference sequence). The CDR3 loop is CASSLGRNRGQPQHF.

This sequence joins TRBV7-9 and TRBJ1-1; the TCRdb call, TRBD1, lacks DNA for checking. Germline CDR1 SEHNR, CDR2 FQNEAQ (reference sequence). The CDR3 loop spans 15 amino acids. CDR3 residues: CASSPPAGQKTEAFF. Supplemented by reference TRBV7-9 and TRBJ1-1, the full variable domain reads DTGVSQNPRHKITKRGQNVTFRCDPISEHNRLYWYRQTLGQGPEFLTYFQNEAQLEKSRLLSDRFSAERPKGSFSTLEIQRTEQGDSAMYLCASSPPAGQKTEAFFGQGTRLTVV.

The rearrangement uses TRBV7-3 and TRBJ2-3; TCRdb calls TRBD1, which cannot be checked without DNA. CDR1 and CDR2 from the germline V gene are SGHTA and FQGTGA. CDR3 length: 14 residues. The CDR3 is CASSPGPSTDTQYF.

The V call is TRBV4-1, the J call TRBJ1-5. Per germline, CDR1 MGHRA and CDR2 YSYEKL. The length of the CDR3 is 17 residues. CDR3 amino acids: CASSQDIGGPAIQPQHF.